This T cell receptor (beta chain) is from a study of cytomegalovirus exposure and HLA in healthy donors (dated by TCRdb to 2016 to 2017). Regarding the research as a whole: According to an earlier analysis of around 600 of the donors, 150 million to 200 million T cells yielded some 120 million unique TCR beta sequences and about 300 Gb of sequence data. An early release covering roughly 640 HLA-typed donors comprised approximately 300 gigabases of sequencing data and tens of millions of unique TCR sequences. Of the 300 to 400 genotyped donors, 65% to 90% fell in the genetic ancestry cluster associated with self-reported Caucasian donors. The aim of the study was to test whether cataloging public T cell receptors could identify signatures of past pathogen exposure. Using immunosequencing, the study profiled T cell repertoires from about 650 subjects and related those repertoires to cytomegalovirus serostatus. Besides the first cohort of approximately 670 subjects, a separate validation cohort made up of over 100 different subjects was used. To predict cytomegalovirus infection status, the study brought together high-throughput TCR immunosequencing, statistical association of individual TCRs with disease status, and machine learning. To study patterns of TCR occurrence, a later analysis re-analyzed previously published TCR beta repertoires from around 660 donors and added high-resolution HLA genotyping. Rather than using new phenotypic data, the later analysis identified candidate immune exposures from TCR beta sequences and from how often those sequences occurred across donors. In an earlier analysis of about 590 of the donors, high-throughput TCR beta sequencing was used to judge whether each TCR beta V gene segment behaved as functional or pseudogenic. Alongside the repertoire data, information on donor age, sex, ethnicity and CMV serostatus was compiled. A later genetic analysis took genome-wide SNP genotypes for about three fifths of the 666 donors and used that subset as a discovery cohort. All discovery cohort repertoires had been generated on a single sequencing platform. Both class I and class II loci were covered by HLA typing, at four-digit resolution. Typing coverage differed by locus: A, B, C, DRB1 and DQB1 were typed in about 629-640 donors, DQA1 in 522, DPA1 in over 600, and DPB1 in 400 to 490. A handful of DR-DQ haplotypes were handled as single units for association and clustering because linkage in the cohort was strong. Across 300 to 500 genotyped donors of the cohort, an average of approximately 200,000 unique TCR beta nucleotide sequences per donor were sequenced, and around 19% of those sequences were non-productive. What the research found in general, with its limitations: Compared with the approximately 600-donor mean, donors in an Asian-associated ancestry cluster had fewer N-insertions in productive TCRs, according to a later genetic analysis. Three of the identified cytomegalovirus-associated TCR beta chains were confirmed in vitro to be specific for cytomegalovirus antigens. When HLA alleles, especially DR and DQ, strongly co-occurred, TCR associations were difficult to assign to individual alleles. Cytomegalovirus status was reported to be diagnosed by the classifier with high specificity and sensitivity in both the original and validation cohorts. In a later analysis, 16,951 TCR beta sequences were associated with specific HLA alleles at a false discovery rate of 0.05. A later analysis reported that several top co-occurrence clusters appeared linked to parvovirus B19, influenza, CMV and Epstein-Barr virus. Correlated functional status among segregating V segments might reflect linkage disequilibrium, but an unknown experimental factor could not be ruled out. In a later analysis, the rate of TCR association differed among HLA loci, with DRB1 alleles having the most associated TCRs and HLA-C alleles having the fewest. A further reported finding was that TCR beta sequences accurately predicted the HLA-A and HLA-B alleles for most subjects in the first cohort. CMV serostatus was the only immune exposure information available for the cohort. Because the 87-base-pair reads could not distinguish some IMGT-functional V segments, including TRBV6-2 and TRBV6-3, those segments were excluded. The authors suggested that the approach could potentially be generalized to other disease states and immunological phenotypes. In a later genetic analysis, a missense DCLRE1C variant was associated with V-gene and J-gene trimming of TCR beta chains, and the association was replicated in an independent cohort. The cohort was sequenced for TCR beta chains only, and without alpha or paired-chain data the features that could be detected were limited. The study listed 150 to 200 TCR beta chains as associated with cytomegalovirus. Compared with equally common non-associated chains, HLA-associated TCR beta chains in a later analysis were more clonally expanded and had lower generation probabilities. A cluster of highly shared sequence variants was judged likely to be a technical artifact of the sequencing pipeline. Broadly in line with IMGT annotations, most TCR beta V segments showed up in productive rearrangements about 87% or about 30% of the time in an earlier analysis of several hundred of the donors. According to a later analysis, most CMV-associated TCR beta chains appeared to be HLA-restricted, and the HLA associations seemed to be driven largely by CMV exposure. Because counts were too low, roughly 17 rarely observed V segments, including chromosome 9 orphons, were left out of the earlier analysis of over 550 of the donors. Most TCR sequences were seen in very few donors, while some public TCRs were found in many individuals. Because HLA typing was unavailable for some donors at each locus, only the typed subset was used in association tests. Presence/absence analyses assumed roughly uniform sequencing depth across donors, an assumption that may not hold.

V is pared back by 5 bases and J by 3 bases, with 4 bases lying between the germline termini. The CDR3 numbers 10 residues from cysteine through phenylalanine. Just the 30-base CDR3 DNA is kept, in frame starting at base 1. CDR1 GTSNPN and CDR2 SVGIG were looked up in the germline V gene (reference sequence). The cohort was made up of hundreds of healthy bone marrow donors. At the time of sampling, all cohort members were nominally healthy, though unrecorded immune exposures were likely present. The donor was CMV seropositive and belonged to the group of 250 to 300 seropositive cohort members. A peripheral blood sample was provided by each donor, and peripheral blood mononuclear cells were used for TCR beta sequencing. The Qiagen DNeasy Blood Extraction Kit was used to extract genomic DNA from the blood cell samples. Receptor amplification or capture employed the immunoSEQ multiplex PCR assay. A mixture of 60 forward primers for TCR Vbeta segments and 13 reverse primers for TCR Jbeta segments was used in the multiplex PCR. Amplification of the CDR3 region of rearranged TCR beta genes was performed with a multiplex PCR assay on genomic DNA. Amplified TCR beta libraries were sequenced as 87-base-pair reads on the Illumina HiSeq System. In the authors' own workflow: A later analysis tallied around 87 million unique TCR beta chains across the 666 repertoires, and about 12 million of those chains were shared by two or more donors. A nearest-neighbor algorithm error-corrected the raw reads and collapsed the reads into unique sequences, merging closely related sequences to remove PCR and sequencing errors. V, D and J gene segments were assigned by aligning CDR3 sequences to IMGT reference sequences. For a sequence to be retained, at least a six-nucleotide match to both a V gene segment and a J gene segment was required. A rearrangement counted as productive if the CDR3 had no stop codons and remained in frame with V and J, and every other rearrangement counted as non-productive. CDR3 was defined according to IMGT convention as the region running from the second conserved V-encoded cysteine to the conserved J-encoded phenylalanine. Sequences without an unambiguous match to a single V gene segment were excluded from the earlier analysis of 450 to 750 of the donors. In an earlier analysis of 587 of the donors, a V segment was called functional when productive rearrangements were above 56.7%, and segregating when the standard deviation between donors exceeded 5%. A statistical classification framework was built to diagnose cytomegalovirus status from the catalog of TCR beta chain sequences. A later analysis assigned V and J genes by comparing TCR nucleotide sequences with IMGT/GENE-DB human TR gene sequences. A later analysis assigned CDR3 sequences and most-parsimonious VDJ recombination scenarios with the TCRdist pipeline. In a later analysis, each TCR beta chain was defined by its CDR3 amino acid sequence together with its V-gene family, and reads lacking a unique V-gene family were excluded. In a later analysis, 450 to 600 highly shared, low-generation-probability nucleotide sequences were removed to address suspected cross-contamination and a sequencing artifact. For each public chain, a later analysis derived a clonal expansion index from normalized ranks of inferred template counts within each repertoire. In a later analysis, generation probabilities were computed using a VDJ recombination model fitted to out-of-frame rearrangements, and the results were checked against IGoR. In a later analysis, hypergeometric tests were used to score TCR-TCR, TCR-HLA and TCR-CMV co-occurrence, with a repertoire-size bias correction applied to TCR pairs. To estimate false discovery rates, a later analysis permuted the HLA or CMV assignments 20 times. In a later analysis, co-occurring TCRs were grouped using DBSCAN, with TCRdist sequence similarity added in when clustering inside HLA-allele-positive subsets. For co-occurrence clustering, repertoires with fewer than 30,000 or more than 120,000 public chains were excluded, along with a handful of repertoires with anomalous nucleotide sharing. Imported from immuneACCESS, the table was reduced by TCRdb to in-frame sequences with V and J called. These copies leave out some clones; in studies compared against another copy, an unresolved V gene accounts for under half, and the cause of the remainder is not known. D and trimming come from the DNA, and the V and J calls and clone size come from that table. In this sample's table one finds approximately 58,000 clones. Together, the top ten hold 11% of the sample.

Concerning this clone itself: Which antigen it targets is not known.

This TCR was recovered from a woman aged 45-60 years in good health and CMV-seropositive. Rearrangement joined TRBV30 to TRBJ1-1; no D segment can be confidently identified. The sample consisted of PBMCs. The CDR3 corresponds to CAWADTEAFF. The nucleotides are TGTGCCTGGGCGGACACTGAAGCTTTCTTT. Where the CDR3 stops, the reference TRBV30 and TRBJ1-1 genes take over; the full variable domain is SQTIHQWPATLVQPVGSPLSLECTVEGTSNPNLYWYRQAAGRGLQLLFYSVGIGQISSEVPQNLSASRPQDRQFILSSKKLLLSDSGFYLCAWADTEAFFGQGTRLTVV.